Below, 17 T cell receptor beta chains from the same sample are listed, as sequenced in a study of blood T cells in healthy people across ages. Alongside a J-beta primer mix, a sample-barcoded 5' primer served in a second PCR lasting about 6 to 11 cycles. TCRdb fed the 5' RACE reads into MiXCR, producing one record per CDR3 protein. The data show roughly 560,000 distinct CDR3 sequences, 24% seen once. The sample also formed part of further work on T cells of mothers and their children.

Source material: blood. The source of these receptors is a boy between 10 and 17 years old in good health.

The rearrangement links TRBV11-2 to TRBJ2-5; perhaps D is TRBD1 or TRBD2 (6 bases each). V lost 4 bases and J 0 bases, leaving 12 bases between the germline ends. Germline CDR1 is SGHAT and CDR2 is FQNNGV. CDR3 length: 15 residues. This CDR3 reads CASSSGASDQETQYF. In nucleotides, the CDR3 is TGTGCCAGCAGCTCAGGGGCTAGCGACCAAGAGACCCAGTACTTC.

This clonotype was recorded a few times. The chain recombines TRBV9 with TRBJ1-6, with unresolved D. CDR3 size: 14 residues. Per the germline V gene, CDR1 is SGDLS and CDR2 is YYNGEE. V dropped 0 bases and J dropped 11 bases, with 12 bases sitting between them. The CDR3 loop is CASSVAGSGAPLHF. The CDR3 DNA sequence: TGTGCCAGCAGCGTAGCTGGGAGTGGGGCACCCCTCCACTTT.

The chain combines TRBV7-2 with TRBJ2-1; 15 nucleotides match TRBD2. V shed 2 bases and J 10 bases; nucleotides not matched to a gene: 3. CDR1 SGHTA and CDR2 FQGNSA come from the germline V gene. There are 15 residues in the CDR3. The CDR3 DNA reads TGTGCCAGCAGCTTATCCGGGACTAGCGGGGGGGAGCAGTTCTTC. It encodes CASSLSGTSGGEQFF.

This clonotype was seen a handful of times. This rearrangement joins TRBV21-1 to TRBJ2-5. The DNA end lines up better with TRBJ2-7; the J call may be wrong. TRBV21-1 is an annotated pseudogene. This CDR3 is 12 amino acids long. CDR3 nucleotide sequence: TGTGCCAGCAGCAAAATAGCCTACGAGCAGTACTTC. Amino acids: CASSKIAYEQYF.

The chain uses TRBV20-1 and TRBJ1-4, with D perhaps TRBD1 (5 bases). There are 16 residues in the CDR3. V lost 6 bases and J 3 bases, leaving 20 bases between the germline ends. Germline V gene data show CDR1 as DFQATT and CDR2 as SNEGSKA (reference sequence). CDR3 coding DNA: TGCAGTGCAAAGAGAAGTCAGGGAAGGGCTAATGAAAAACTGTTTTTT. Translating gives CSAKRSQGRANEKLFF.

In this sample, this clonotype turned up a few times. J is TRBJ2-5 and V is TRBV29-1; D is uncertain. CDR1 and CDR2 (germline): SQVTM, ANQGSEA. V shed 6 bases and J shed 2 bases, with 13 bases lying between them. The CDR3 is 13 residues long. CDR3 in DNA: TGCAGCGTGCGAGTCGGCAGACAAGAGACCCAGTACTTC. As protein: CSVRVGRQETQYF.

The chain is built from TRBV10-2 and TRBJ2-1; D may correspond to TRBD1 or TRBD2 (5 bases each). Near its end, the DNA agrees better with TRBJ2-5, so the J call may be wrong. CDR1 is WSHSY, CDR2 SAAADI, per germline. This CDR3 comprises 15 residues. In nucleotides, the CDR3 is TGCGCCAGCAGTCCCGGGGAGAGGGGCCAAGAGACCCAGTACTTC. This gives the protein CASSPGERGQETQYF.

The rearrangement links TRBV7-9 to TRBJ2-5; 7 nucleotides agree with TRBD2. With the DNA end fitting TRBJ2-7 better, the J assignment may be wrong. The CDR3 extends over 17 amino acids. Germline CDR1 SEHNR, CDR2 FQNEAQ (reference sequence). The CDR3 nucleotides read TGTGCCAGCAGCTTCTATAAGGGCGGGAGTATCACCTACGAGCAGTACTTC. Protein product: CASSFYKGGSITYEQYF.

This chain joins TRBV27 and TRBJ1-2; D is undetermined. Trimming took off 6 bases at V and 2 bases at J, with 19 bases between the two ends. This CDR3 region has 16 residues. Germline V gene lookup returns CDR1 MNHEY and CDR2 SMNVEV (reference sequence). CDR3 sequence (DNA): TGTGCCAGCAGCCTGGCCCCCTGGGGTTCCAACTATGGCTACACCTTC. It yields the protein CASSLAPWGSNYGYTF.

The V and J genes are TRBV15 and TRBJ2-7, with D possibly being TRBD2 (5 bases). The V and J ends lost 0 bases and 0 bases respectively, with 12 bases between them. Per the germline V gene, CDR1 is LNHNV and CDR2 is YYDKDF (reference sequence). The CDR3 length is 16 residues. The CDR3 DNA reads TGTGCCACCAGCAGAGATATCAGCGGTCCCTCCTACGAGCAGTACTTC. Its translation is CATSRDISGPSYEQYF.

This chain joins TRBV28 and TRBJ2-7; 7 bases agree with TRBD1. J lost 0 bases, V lost 2 bases, and 4 bases had no gene match. Germline V lookup: CDR1 MDHEN, CDR2 SYDVKM. The CDR3 length is 15 residues. The CDR3 bases are TGTGCCAGCAGTTTAAGCTGGGACAGCTCCTACGAGCAGTACTTC. This translates into CASSLSWDSSYEQYF.

This chain joins TRBV20-1 and TRBJ2-1, with D uncertain. CDR1 and CDR2 (germline): DFQATT, SNEGSKA (reference sequence). CDR3 length: 12 residues. The V gene lost 1 base and the J gene lost 7 bases, with 8 bases spanning the gap. CDR3 residues: CSARGTGNEQFF. The DNA for the CDR3 is TGCAGTGCTAGAGGAACCGGAAATGAGCAGTTCTTC.

This clonotype was counted between two and nine times. This chain links TRBV7-2 with TRBJ2-5; the match to TRBD2 covers 9 bases. Germline V gene data show CDR1 as SGHTA and CDR2 as FQGNSA. Trimming took 4 bases from V and 7 from J; bases not matched to a gene: 16. CDR3 length equals 17 residues. As DNA, the CDR3 is TGTGCCAGCAGCTCTCAGCCGGCTAGCGGGGTGCTTGGGACCCAGTACTTC. Protein product: CASSSQPASGVLGTQYF.

The chain links TRBV7-2 to TRBJ2-7; TRBD1 might be the D (6 bases). CDR1 and CDR2 from the germline V gene are SGHTA and FQGNSA. CDR3 length equals 15 residues. Trimming pared 6 bases from V and 1 base from J, leaving 16 bases between. CDR3 region: CASRGGLGPSYEQYF. DNA for the CDR3: TGTGCCAGCAGAGGGGGTCTGGGGCCTTCCTACGAGCAGTACTTC.

The rearrangement links TRBV5-1 to TRBJ2-6, with 10 bases lining up with TRBD1. The J segment lost 0 bases and the V segment lost 4 bases, leaving 7 bases of the junction unmatched. CDR1 is SGHRS and CDR2 is YFSETQ in the germline V gene. The CDR3 is 18 amino acids. CDR3: CASSTTGTGASGANVLTF. For the CDR3, the DNA is TGCGCCAGCAGCACCACCGGGACAGGGGCCTCTGGGGCCAACGTCCTGACTTTC.

In its sample, this clonotype was seen a few times. V and J are TRBV28 and TRBJ2-6, with D possibly matching TRBD2 (5 bases). The CDR3 contains 16 residues. The V end lost 3 bases, the J end lost 2 bases, and 11 bases lay between the germline ends. Germline V gene data show CDR1 as MDHEN and CDR2 as SYDVKM. CDR3 residues: CASSLAGVAGANVLTF. CDR3 coding DNA: TGTGCCAGCAGTTTGGCCGGGGTCGCTGGGGCCAACGTCCTGACTTTC.

This sequence joins TRBV7-9 and TRBJ2-5; 11 positions agree with TRBD2. Germline CDR1 SEHNR, CDR2 FQNEAQ (reference sequence). With 5 bases clipped from V and 2 bases from J, the junction kept 7 bases outside the gene matches. The CDR3 covers 16 residues. The CDR3 protein is CASSHPLAGVQETQYF. In DNA form, the CDR3 reads TGTGCCAGCAGCCATCCACTAGCGGGGGTTCAAGAGACCCAGTACTTC. Full variable domain (outside the CDR3, taken from reference TRBV7-9 and TRBJ2-5): DTGVSQNPRHKITKRGQNVTFRCDPISEHNRLYWYRQTLGQGPEFLTYFQNEAQLEKSRLLSDRFSAERPKGSFSTLEIQRTEQGDSAMYLCASSHPLAGVQETQYFGPGTRLLVL.